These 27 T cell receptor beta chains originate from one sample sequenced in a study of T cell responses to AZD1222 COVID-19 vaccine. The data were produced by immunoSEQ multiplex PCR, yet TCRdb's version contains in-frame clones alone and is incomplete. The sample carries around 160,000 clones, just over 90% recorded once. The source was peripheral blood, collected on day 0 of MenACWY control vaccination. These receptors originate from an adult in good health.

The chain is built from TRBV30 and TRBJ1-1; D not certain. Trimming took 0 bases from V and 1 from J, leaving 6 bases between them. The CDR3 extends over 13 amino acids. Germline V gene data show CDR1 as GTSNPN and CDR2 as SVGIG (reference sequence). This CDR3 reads CAWSVAWNTEAFF. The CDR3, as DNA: TGTGCCTGGAGTGTAGCGTGGAACACTGAAGCTTTCTTT.

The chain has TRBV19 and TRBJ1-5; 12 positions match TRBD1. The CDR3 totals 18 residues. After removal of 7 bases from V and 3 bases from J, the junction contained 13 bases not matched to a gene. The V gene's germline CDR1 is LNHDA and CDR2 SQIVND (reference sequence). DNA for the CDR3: TGTGCCAGTACCCCCCGCGGGACAGGGGGCGTTATCAATCAGCCCCAGCATTTT. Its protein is CASTPRGTGGVINQPQHF.

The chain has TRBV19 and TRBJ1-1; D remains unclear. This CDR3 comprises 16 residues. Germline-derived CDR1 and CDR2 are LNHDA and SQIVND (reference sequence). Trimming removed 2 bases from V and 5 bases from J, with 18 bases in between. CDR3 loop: CASSIIGRHSMTEAFF. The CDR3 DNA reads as TGTGCCAGTAGTATAATAGGAAGACACTCGATGACTGAAGCTTTCTTT. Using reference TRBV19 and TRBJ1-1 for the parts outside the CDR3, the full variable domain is DGGITQSPKYLFRKEGQNVTLSCEQNLNHDAMYWYRQDPGQGLRLIYYSQIVNDFQKGDIAEGYSVSREKKESFPLTVTSAQKNPTAFYLCASSIIGRHSMTEAFFGQGTRLTVV.

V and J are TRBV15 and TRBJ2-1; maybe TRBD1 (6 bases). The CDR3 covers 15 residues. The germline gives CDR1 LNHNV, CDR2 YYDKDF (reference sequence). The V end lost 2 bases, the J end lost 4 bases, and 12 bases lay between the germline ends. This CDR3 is CATSRTITGYNEQFF. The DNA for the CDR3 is TGTGCCACCAGCAGAACTATTACAGGGTACAATGAGCAGTTCTTC.

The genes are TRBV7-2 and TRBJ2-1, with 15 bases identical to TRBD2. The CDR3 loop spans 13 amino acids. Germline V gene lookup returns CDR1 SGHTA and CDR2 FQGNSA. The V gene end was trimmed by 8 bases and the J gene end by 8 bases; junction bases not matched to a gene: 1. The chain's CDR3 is CASGLAGGDEQFF. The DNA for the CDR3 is TGTGCCAGCGGACTAGCGGGAGGGGATGAGCAGTTCTTC.

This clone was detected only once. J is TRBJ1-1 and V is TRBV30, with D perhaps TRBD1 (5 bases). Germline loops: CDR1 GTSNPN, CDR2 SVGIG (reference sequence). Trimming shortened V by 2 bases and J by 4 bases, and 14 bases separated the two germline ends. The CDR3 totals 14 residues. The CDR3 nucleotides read TGTGCCTGGAGTCGTGGGGGTTCGGTCACTGAAGCTTTCTTT. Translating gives CAWSRGGSVTEAFF. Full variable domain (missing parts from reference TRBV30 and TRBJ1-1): SQTIHQWPATLVQPVGSPLSLECTVEGTSNPNLYWYRQAAGRGLQLLFYSVGIGQISSEVPQNLSASRPQDRQFILSSKKLLLSDSGFYLCAWSRGGSVTEAFFGQGTRLTVV.

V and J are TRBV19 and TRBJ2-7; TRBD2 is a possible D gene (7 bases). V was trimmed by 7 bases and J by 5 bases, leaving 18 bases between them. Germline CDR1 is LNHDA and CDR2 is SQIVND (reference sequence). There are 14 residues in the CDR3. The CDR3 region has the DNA TGTGCCAGTACTAAGGGGGGGCAGTTCGACGAGCAGTACTTC. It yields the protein CASTKGGQFDEQYF.

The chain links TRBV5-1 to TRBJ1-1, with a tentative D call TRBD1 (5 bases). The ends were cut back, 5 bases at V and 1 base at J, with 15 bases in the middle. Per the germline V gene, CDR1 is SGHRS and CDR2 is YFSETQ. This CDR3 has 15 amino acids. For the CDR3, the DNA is TGCGCCAGCAGATGGGAGGGGTTGAGGAACACTGAAGCTTTCTTT. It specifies CASRWEGLRNTEAFF.

CDR3 amino acids: CASSSEMGGAPWNEQFF. CDR3 nucleotide sequence: TGTGCCAGCAGCTCCGAGATGGGGGGCGCCCCGTGGAATGAGCAGTTCTTC. The chain uses TRBV5-6 and TRBJ2-1, with D possibly called TRBD1 or TRBD2 (6 bases each). The germline gives CDR1 SGHDT, CDR2 YYEEEE. The CDR3 is 17 amino acids. Trimming pared 3 bases from V and 7 bases from J, leaving 23 bases between. Together with reference TRBV5-6 and TRBJ2-1, the CDR3 gives the full variable domain: DAGVTQSPTHLIKTRGQQVTLRCSPKSGHDTVSWYQQALGQGPQFIFQYYEEEERQRGNFPDRFSGHQFPNYSSELNVNALLLGDSALYLCASSSEMGGAPWNEQFFGPGTRLTVL.

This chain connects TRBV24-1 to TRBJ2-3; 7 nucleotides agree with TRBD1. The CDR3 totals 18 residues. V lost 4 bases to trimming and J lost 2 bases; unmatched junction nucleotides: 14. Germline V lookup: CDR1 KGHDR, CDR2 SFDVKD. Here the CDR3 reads CATSDEQGPILSTDTQYF. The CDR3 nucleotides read TGTGCCACCAGTGACGAACAGGGGCCCATTCTTTCCACAGATACGCAGTATTTT.

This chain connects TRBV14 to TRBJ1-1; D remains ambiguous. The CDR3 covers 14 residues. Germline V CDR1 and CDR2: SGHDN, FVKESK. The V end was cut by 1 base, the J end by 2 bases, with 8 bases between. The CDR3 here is CASSQGAANTEAFF. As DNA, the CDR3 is TGTGCCAGCAGCCAAGGAGCAGCCAACACTGAAGCTTTCTTT.

The DNA for the CDR3 is TGTGCCAGCAGTTACGGCGGGAATGCGATCGAAAAACTGTTTTTT. Translated: CASSYGGNAIEKLFF. This sequence joins TRBV6-5 and TRBJ1-4; D not resolved. Germline V CDR1 and CDR2: MNHEY, SVGAGI. The germline V and J ends were trimmed by 2 bases and 8 bases, with 15 bases remaining between them. The CDR3 runs 15 residues.

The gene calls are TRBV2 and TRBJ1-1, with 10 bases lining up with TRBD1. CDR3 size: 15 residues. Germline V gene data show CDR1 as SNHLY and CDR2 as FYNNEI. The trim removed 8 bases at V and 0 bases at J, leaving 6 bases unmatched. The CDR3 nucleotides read TGTGCCAGCCGGGGACAGGGGATAATGAACACTGAAGCTTTCTTT. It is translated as CASRGQGIMNTEAFF.

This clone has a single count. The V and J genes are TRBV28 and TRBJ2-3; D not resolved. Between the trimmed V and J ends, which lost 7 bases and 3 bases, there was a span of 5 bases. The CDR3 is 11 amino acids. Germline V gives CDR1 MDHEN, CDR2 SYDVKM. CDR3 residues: CASMVTDTQYF. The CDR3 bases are TGTGCCAGCATGGTTACAGATACGCAGTATTTT.

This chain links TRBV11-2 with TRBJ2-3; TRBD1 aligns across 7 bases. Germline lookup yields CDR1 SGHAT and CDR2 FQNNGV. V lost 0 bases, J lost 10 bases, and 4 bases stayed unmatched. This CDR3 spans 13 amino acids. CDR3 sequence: CASSLDRTGAQYF. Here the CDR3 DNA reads TGTGCCAGCAGCTTAGATCGGACAGGCGCGCAGTATTTT.

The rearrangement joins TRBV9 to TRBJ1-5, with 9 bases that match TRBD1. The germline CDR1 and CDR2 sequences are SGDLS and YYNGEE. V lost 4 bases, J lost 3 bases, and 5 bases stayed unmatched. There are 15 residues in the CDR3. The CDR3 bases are TGTGCCAGCAGCCCGGGACAGGGAGACAATCAGCCCCAGCATTTT. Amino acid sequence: CASSPGQGDNQPQHF. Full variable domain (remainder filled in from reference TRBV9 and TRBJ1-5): DSGVTQTPKHLITATGQRVTLRCSPRSGDLSVYWYQQSLDQGLQFLIQYYNGEERAKGNILERFSAQQFPDLHSELNLSSLELGDSALYFCASSPGQGDNQPQHFGDGTRLSIL.

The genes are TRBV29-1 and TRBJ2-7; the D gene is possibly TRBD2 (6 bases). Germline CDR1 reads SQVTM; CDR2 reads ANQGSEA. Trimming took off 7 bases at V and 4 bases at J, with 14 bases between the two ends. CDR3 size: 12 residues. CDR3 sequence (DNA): TGCAGCGGCGGGGCGGCTCATTACGAGCAGTACTTC. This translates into CSGGAAHYEQYF.

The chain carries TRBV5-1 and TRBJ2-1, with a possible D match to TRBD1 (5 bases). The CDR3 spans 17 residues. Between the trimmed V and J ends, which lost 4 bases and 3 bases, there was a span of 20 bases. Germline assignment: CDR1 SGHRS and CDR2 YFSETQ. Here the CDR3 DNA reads TGCGCCAGCAGCGTAAGATCGGACGGACACATCTACAATGAGCAGTTCTTC. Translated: CASSVRSDGHIYNEQFF.

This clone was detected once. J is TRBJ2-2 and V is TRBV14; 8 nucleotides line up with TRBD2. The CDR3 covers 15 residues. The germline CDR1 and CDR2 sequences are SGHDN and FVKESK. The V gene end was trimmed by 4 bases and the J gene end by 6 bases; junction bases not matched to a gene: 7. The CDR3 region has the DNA TGTGCCAGCAGCCGCCCGGGACTAGATCCCGGGGAGCTGTTTTTT. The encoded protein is CASSRPGLDPGELFF.

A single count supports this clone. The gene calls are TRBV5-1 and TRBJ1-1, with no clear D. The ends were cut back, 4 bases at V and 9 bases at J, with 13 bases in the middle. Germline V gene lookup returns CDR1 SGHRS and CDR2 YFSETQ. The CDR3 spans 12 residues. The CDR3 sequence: CASSAWTGKAFF. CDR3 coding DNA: TGCGCCAGCAGCGCCTGGACGGGGAAAGCTTTCTTT. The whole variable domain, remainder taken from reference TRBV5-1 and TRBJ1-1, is KAGVTQTPRYLIKTRGQQVTLSCSPISGHRSVSWYQQTPGQGLQFLFEYFSETQRNKGNFPGRFSGRQFSNSRSEMNVSTLELGDSALYLCASSAWTGKAFFGQGTRLTVV.

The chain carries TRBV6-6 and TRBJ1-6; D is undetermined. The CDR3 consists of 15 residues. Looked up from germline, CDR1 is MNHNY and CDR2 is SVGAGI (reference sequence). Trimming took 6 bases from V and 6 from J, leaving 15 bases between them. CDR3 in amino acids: CASRSLSPGNSPLHF. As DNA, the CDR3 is TGTGCCAGCAGATCCCTGTCCCCGGGTAATTCACCCCTCCACTTT.

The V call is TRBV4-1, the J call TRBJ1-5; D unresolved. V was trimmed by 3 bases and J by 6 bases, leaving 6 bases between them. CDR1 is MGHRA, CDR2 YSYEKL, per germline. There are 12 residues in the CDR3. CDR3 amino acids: CASSHLGQPQHF. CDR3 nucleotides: TGCGCCAGCAGCCATTTAGGTCAGCCCCAGCATTTT.

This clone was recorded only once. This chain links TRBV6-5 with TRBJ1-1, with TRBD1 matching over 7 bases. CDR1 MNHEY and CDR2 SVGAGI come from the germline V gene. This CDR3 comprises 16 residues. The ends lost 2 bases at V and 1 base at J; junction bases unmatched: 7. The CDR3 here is CASSYRGTGANTEAFF. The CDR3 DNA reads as TGTGCCAGCAGTTACCGGGGTACAGGGGCGAACACTGAAGCTTTCTTT.

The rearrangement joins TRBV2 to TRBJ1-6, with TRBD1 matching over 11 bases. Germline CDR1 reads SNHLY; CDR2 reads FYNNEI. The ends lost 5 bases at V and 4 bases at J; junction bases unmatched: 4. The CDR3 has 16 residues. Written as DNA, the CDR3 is TGTGCCAGCAGTCAGAGGGACAGGGGGTATAATTCACCCCTCCACTTT. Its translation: CASSQRDRGYNSPLHF.

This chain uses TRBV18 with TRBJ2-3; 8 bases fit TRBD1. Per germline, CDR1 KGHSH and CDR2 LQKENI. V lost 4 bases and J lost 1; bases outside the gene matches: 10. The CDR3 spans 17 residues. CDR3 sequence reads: CASSLKGQGGGTDTQYF. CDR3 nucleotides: TGTGCCAGCTCACTGAAAGGACAGGGCGGAGGCACAGATACGCAGTATTTT.

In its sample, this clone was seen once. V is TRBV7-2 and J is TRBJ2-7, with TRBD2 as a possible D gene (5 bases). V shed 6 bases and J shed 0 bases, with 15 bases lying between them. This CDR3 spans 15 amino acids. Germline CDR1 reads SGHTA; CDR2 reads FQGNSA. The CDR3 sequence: CASSLEARFSYEQYF. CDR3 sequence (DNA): TGTGCCAGCAGTTTGGAGGCCAGGTTCTCCTACGAGCAGTACTTC.

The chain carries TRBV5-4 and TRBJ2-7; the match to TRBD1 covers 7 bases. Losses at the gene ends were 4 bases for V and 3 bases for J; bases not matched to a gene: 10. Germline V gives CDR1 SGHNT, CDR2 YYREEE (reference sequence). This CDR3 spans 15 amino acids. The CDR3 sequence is CASSTAGTDLYEQYF. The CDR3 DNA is TGTGCCAGCAGCACCGCAGGGACAGATCTCTACGAGCAGTACTTC.